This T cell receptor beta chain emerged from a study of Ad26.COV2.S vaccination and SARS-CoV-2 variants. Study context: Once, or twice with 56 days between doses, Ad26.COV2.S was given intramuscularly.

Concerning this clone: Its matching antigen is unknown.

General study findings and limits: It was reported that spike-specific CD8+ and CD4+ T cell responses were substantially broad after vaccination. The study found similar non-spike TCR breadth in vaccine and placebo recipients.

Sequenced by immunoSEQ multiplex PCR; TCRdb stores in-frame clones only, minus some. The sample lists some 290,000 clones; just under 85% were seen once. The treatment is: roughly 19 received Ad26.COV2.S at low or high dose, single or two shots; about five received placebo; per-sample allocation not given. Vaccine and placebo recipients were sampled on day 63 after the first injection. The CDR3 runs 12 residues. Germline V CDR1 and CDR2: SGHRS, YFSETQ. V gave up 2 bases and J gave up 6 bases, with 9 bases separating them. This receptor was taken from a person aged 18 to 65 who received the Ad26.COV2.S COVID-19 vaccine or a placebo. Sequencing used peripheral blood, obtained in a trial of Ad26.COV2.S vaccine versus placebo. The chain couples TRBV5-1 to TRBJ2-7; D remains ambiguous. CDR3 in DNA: TGCGCCAGCAGCTTAAGTGGCGGCGAGCAGTACTTC. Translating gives CASSLSGGEQYF. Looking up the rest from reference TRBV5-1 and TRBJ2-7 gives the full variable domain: KAGVTQTPRYLIKTRGQQVTLSCSPISGHRSVSWYQQTPGQGLQFLFEYFSETQRNKGNFPGRFSGRQFSNSRSEMNVSTLELGDSALYLCASSLSGGEQYFGPGTRLTVT.